Listed here are 2 T cell receptor beta chains from one sample, sequenced in a study of PD-L1 blockade in urothelial cancer. TCRdb's table, derived via immunoSEQ multiplex PCR, lists solely in-frame clones and lacks some. The profile covers 90,000 to 130,000 clones, with 91% appearing a single time and more than 3% taken by the ten largest. The sample's time point: peripheral blood 6 weeks after treatment start. Specimen: PBMCs, collected around atezolizumab (anti-PD-L1) treatment. The origin of the receptors is a man in his 60s with urothelial cancer.

The chain joins TRBV5-1 to TRBJ2-3, with D possibly TRBD2 on 6 matching bases. The V end was cut by 5 bases, the J end by 1 base, with 17 bases between. Germline loops: CDR1 SGHRS, CDR2 YFSETQ. This CDR3 comprises 16 residues. The DNA of the CDR3 is TGCGCCAGCAGACGAGCGGAGGGGCCCCGCACAGATACGCAGTATTTT. It translates to CASRRAEGPRTDTQYF.

On this clone itself: Sequence at one end of the junction differs from germline and may be a read error. CDR3 sequence reads: CANSMGQGAVGELFF. The CDR3 nucleotides are TGTGCCAATAGTATGGGACAGGGGGCTGTTGGGGAGCTGTTTTTT. The V gene is TRBV19, the J gene TRBJ2-2; 12 bases match TRBD1. Germline V gene lookup returns CDR1 LNHDA and CDR2 SQIVND (reference sequence). This CDR3 contains 15 residues. Complete variable domain (other parts from reference TRBV19 and TRBJ2-2): DGGITQSPKYLFRKEGQNVTLSCEQNLNHDAMYWYRQDPGQGLRLIYYSQIVNDFQKGDIAEGYSVSREKKESFPLTVTSAQKNPTAFYLCANSMGQGAVGELFFGEGSRLTVL.